This T cell receptor (beta chain) was obtained from a study of patients and donors after allogeneic stem cell transplantation. TCRdb ran MiXCR on the RT-PCR reads and lists one entry per CDR3 protein. Here the sample spans about 960,000 distinct CDR3 sequences, roughly 17% being singletons. The receptor was isolated from a human donor who was either an allogeneic HSCT recipient or a stem cell or donor lymphocyte infusion donor (not recorded which). It is not recorded whose cells these are; they may come from a transplant donor. Sequencing was carried out using blood, either unsorted or a sorted T cell fraction (not recorded which).

CDR3 residues: CSAHSGSPYNEQFF. The CDR3 bases are TGCAGTGCTCATAGCGGGAGTCCCTACAATGAGCAGTTCTTC. The genes are TRBV20-1 and TRBJ2-1, with TRBD2 matching over 9 bases. The CDR3 is 14 residues long. Per the germline V gene, CDR1 is DFQATT and CDR2 is SNEGSKA (reference sequence). After removal of 5 bases from V and 2 bases from J, the junction contained 4 bases not matched to a gene.